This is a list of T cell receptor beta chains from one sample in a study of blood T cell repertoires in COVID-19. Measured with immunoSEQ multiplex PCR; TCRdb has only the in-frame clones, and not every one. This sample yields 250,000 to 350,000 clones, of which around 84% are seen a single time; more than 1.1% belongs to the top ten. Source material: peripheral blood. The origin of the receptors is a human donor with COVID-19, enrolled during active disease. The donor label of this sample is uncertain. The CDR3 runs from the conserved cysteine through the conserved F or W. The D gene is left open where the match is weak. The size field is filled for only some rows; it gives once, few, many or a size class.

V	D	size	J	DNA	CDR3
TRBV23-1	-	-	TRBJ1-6	TGCGCCAGCAGTCATCCCCCGGAGGGTGATTCACCCCTCCACTTT	CASSHPPEGDSPLHF
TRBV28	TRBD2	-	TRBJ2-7	TGTGCCAGCAGTGCAGCGGGAGGGCCCTACGAGCAGTACTTC	CASSAAGGPYEQYF
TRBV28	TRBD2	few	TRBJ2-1	TGTGCCAGCAGCCCATTCGGGAGCGGGAGTAACGATGAGCAGTTCTTC	CASSPFGSGSNDEQFF
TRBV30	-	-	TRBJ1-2	TGTGCCTGGAGTGTCGGCAGGCCAAACTATGGCTACACCTTC	CAWSVGRPNYGYTF
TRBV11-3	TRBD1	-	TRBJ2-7	TGTGCCAGCAGCCACAGCGAACAGGGGAAGCAGTACTTC	CASSHSEQGKQYF
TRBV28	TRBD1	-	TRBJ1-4	TGTGCCAGCCTGGACAGGCGTAATGAAAAACTGTTTTTT	CASLDRRNEKLFF
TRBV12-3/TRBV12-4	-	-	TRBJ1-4	TGTGCCAGCAGTTTGGGGCGCGAAAAACTGTTTTTT	CASSLGREKLFF
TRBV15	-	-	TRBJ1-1	TGTGCCACCAGCAGAGAGACTGTCGATCTCCTCGGGGCTTTCTTT	CATSRETVDLLGAFF
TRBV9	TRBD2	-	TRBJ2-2	TGTGCCAGCAGCGTAGATTTCGGGACTAGCGGGACTGGGGAGCTGTTTTTT	CASSVDFGTSGTGELFF
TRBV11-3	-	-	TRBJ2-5	TGTGCCAGCAGCTTAGGGGTCTCAGGGGACCAAGAGACCCAGTACTTC	CASSLGVSGDQETQYF
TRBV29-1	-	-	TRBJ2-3	TGCAGCGGCGGACAGGGAGGGACGCAGTATTTT	CSGGQGGTQYF
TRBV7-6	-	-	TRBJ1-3	TGTGCCAGCAGCCAAGGCCCCAGCCCTAGCTCTGGAAACACCATATATTTT	CASSQGPSPSSGNTIYF
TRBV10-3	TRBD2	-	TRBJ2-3	TGTGCCAGTAGACTAGCGGGAGGAGATACGCAGTATTTT	CASRLAGGDTQYF
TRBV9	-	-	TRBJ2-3	TGTGCCAGCGCCGGGGCAGATACGCAGTATTTT	CASAGADTQYF
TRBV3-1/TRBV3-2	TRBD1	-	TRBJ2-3	TGTGCCAGCAGCCAATTGGGACAGGACGTCGATACGCAGTATTTT	CASSQLGQDVDTQYF
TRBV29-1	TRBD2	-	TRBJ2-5	TGCAGCGTTGAACCGCGGGGGTACCAAGAGACCCAGTACTTC	CSVEPRGYQETQYF
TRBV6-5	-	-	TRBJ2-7	TGTGCCAGCAGGGGCGGACAGACCTCCTACGAGCAGTACTTC	CASRGGQTSYEQYF
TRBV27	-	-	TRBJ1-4	TGTGCCAGCAGTTTTTGGGCAGCTTCTAATGAAAAACTGTTTTTT	CASSFWAASNEKLFF
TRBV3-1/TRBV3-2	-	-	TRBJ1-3	TGTGCCAGCAGCCAATTTCTGAGCTCTGGAAACACCATATATTTT	CASSQFLSSGNTIYF
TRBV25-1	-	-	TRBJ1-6	TGTGCCAGCAGTGGCAAGACAGGACTTGGTTCCGATTCACCCCTCCACTTT	CASSGKTGLGSDSPLHF
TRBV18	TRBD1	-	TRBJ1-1	TGTGCCAGCACTCCTGAGACAGGGGGCTGGAACACTGAAGCTTTCTTT	CASTPETGGWNTEAFF
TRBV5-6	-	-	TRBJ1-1	TGTGCCAGCAGCCCTTTATACAGGAACACTGAAGCTTTCTTT	CASSPLYRNTEAFF
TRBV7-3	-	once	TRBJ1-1	TGTGCCAGCAGCGCTGGGACTTACGTTGAAGCTTTCTTT	CASSAGTYVEAFF
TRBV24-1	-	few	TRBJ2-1	TGTGCCACCAGTGACTCCCCTTCCCCCGCGGCCGGCGGAGGCTCCTACAATGAGCAGTTCTTC	CATSDSPSPAAGGGSYNEQFF
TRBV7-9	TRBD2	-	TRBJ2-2	TGTGCCAGCAGAGAGCAGGGGAGCGGGAGTCGGTACACCGGGGAGCTGTTTTTT	CASREQGSGSRYTGELFF
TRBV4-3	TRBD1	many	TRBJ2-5	TGCGCCAGCAGCCAGGTATTAGGGACAGGGCGGCAGACCCAGTACTTC	CASSQVLGTGRQTQYF
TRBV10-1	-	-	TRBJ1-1	TGCGCCAGCATCTTAGAGAGGGGGAAGACTGAAGCTTTCTTT	CASILERGKTEAFF
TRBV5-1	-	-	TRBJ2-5	TGCGCCAGCAGAAACGGAGGGGTCCAAGTAGAGACCCAGTACTTC	CASRNGGVQVETQYF
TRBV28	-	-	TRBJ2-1	TGTGCCAGCAGCCGCGCGCAGGCTTACAATGAGCAGTTCTTC	CASSRAQAYNEQFF
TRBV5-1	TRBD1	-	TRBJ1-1	TGCGCCAGCAGCTTGACCGGGACAGGGGCGGAAAACACTGAAGCTTTCTTT	CASSLTGTGAENTEAFF
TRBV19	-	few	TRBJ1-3	TGTGCCAGTAGTATAGGCGCCGGGACACCATACTCTGGAAACACCATATATTTT	CASSIGAGTPYSGNTIYF